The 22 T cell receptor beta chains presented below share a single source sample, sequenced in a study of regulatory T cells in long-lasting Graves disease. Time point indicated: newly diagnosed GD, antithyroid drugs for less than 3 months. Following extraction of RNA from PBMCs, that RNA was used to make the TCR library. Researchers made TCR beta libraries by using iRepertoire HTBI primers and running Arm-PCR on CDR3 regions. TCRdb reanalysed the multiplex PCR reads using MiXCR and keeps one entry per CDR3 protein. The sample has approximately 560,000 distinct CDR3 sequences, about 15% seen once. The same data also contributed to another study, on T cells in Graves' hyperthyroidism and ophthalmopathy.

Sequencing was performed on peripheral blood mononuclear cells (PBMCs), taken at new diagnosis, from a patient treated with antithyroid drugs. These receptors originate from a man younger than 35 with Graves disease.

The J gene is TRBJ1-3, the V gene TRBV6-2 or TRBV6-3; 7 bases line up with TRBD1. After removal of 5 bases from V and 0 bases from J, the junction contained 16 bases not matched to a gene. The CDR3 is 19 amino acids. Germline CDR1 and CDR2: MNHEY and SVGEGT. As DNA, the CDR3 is TGTGCCAGCAGTGGTGGCTGGGGACAGCGATATTCCTCTGGAAACACCATATATTTT. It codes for CASSGGWGQRYSSGNTIYF.

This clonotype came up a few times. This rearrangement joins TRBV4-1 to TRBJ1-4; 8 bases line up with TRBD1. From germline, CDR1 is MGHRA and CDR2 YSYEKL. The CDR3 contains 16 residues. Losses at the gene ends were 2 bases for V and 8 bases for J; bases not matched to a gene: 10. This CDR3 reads CASSQTGTGFTEKLFF. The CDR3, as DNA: TGCGCCAGCAGCCAAACCGGGACAGGATTTACCGAAAAACTGTTTTTT.

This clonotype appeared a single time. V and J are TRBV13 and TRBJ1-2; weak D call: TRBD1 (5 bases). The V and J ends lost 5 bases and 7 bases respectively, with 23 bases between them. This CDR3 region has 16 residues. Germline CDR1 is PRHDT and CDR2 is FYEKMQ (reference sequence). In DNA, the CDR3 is TGTGCCAGCAGCCCGCGAATTCTGATCCAGGGAAGTGGCTACACCTTC. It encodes CASSPRILIQGSGYTF.

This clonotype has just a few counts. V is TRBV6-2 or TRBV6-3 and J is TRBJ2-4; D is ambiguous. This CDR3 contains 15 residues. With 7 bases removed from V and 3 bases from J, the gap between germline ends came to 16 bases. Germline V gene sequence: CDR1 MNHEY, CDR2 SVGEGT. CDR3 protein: CASKSADVGKNIQYF. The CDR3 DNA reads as TGTGCCAGCAAATCGGCGGACGTGGGCAAAAACATTCAGTACTTC.

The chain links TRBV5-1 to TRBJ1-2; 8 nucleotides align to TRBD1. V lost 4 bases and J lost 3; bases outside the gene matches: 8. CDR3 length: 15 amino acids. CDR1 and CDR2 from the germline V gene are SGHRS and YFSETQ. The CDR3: CASSVSQGADYGYTF. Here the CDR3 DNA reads TGCGCCAGCAGCGTTTCCCAGGGGGCAGACTATGGCTACACCTTC.

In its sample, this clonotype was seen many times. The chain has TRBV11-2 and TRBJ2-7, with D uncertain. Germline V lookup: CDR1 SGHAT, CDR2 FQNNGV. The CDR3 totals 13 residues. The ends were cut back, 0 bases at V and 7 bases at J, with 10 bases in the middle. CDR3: CASSLEEGWEQYF. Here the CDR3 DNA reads TGTGCCAGCAGCTTAGAAGAAGGGTGGGAGCAGTACTTC.

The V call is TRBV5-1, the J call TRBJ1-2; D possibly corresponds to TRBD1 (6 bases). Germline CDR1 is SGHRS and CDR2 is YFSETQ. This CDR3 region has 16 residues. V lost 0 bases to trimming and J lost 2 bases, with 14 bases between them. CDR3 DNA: TGCGCCAGCAGCTTGGGTTCTGGACAGCAAAACTATGGCTACACCTTC. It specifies CASSLGSGQQNYGYTF.

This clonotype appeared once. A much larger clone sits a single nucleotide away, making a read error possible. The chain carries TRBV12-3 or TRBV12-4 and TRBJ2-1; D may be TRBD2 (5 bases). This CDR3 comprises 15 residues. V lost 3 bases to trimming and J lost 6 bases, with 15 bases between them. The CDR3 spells CASSLYSRSGNEQFF. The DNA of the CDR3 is TGTGCCAGCAGTTTGTACAGCAGGAGCGGCAATGAGCAGTTCTTC.

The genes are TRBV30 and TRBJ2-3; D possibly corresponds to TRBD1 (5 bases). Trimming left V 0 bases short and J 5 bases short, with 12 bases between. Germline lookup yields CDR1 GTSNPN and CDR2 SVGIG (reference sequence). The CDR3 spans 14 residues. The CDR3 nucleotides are TGTGCCTGGAGTGTTAGGGGCCACTTAGATACGCAGTATTTT. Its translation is CAWSVRGHLDTQYF.

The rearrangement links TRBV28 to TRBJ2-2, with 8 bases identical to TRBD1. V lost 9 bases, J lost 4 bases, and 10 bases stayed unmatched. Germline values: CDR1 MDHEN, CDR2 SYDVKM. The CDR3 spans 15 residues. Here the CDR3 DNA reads TGTGCCAGTATGGAACAGGGGGGAATCACCGGGGAGCTGTTTTTT. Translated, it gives CASMEQGGITGELFF.

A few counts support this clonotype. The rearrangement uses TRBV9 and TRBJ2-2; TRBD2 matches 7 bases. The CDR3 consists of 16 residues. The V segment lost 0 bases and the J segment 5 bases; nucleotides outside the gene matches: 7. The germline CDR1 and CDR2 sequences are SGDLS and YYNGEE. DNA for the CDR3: TGTGCCAGCAGCGTAGAAGCCGGGAGGAGTACCGGGGAGCTGTTTTTT. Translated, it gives CASSVEAGRSTGELFF.

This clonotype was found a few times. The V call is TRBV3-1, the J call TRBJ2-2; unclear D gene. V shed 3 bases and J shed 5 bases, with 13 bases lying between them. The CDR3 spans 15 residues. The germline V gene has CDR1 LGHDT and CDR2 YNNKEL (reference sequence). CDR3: CASSHGRAGTGELFF. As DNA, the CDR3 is TGTGCCAGCAGCCATGGTAGGGCCGGAACCGGGGAGCTGTTTTTT.

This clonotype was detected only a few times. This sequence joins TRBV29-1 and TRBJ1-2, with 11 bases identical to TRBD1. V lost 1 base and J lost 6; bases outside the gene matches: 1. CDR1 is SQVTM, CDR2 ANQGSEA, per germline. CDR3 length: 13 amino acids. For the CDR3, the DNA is TGCAGCGTTGAAGGGACAGGGGGCGATGGCTACACCTTC. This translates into CSVEGTGGDGYTF.

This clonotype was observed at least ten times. CDR3 residues: CASSWGTATYEQYF. DNA of the CDR3: TGTGCCAGCAGTTGGGGGACGGCCACTTACGAGCAGTACTTC. The chain links TRBV27 to TRBJ2-7; D is tentatively TRBD1 or TRBD2 (5 bases each). CDR1 and CDR2 from the germline V gene are MNHEY and SMNVEV (reference sequence). CDR3 length equals 14 residues. The ends were cut back, 4 bases at V and 4 bases at J, with 14 bases in the middle.

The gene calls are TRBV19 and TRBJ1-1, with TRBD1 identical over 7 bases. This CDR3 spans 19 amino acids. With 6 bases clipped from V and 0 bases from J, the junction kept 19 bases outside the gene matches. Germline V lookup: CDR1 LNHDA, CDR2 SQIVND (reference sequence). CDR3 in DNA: TGTGCCAGTAGCCTCGTAGTGGGGAGGACAGGCTATTTGAACACTGAAGCTTTCTTT. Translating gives CASSLVVGRTGYLNTEAFF.

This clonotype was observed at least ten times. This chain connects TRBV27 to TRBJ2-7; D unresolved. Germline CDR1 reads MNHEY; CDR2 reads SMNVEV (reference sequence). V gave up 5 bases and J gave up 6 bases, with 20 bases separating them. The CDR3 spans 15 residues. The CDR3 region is CASSPASARATEQYF. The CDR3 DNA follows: TGTGCCAGCAGTCCCGCCTCTGCGAGAGCAACCGAGCAGTACTTC.

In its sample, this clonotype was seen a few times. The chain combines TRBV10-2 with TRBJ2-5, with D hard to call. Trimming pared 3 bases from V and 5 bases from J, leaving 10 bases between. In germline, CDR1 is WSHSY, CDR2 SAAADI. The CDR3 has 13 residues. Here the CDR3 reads CASSDSLLETQYF. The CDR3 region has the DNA TGCGCCAGCAGTGATTCTTTGTTGGAGACCCAGTACTTC.

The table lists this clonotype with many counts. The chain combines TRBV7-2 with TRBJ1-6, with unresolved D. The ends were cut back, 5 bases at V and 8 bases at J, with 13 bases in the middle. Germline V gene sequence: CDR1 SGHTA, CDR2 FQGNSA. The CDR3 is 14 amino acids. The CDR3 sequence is CASSPNWGDSPLHF. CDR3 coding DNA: TGTGCCAGCAGCCCAAACTGGGGAGATTCACCCCTCCACTTT.

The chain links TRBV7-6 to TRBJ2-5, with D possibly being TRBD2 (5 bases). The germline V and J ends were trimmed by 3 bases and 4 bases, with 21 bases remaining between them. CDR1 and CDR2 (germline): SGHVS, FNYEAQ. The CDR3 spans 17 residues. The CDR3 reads CASSFEVAPLRPETQYF. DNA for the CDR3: TGTGCCAGCAGCTTCGAGGTAGCGCCACTCCGCCCAGAGACCCAGTACTTC.

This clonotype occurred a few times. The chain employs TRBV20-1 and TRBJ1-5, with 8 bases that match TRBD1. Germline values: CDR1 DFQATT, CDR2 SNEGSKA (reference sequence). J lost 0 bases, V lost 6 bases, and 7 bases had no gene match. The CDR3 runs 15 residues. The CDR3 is CSASRGPYSNQPQHF. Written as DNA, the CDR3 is TGCAGTGCCAGCAGGGGGCCTTATAGCAATCAGCCCCAGCATTTT.

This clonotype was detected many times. The CDR3 loop is CSAIPDRVNEKLFF. The CDR3 DNA reads TGCAGTGCTATCCCGGACAGGGTGAATGAAAAACTGTTTTTT. The chain joins TRBV20-1 to TRBJ1-4, with TRBD1 matching 8 bases. Germline CDR1 reads DFQATT; CDR2 reads SNEGSKA (reference sequence). This CDR3 comprises 14 residues. V dropped 4 bases and J dropped 5; count of bases not matched to a gene: 6.

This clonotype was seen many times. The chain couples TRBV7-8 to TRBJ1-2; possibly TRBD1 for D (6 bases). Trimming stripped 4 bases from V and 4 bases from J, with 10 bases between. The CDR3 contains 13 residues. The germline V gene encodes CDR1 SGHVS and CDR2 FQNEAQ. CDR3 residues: CASSSGQVYGYTF. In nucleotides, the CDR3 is TGTGCCAGCAGCTCGGGACAAGTCTATGGCTACACCTTC. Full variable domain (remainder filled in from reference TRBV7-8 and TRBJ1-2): GAGVSQSPRYKVAKRGQDVALRCDPISGHVSLFWYQQALGQGPEFLTYFQNEAQLDKSGLPSDRFFAERPEGSVSTLKIQRTQQEDSAVYLCASSSGQVYGYTFGSGTRLTVV.